The clone carrying this TCR beta chain was counted between two and nine times. As yet, its antigen is unknown. Trimming at V came to 5 bases and at J to 5 bases, leaving 4 bases not matched to a gene. The germline gives CDR1 MNHNS, CDR2 SASEGT. This CDR3 has 13 residues. This sample is part of a study of vaccination and CD4 T cells after COVID-19. Across the whole study: Convalescent individuals numbered four females and six males, two being Hispanic. General observations from the study: In median terms, SARS-CoV-2-reactive clonotypes went from roughly 21 to 40, a nonsignificant rise.

TCRdb re-analysed the PCR reads in MiXCR, keeping a single row per CDR3 protein. In the table there are 20,000 to 25,000 distinct CDR3 sequences, more than 45% of which are singletons. This receptor was taken from a human donor who had recovered from COVID-19. This sequence joins TRBV6-1 and TRBJ2-5; TRBD1 aligns across 8 bases. The source material was CD4+ T cells from blood, sampled before SARS-CoV-2 vaccination. The CDR3 bases are TGTGCCAGCAGTCAGGGGGCGACGGAGACCCAGTACTTC. It encodes CASSQGATETQYF.